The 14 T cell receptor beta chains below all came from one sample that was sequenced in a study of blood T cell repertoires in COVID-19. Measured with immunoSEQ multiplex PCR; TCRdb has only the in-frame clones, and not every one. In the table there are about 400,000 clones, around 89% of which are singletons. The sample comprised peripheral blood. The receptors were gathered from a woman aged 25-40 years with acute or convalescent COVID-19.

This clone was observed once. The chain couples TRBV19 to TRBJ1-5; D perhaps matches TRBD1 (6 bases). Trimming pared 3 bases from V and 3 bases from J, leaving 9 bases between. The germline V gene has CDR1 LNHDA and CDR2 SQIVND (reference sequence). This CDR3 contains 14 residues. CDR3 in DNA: TGTGCCAGTAGTATTAGGGGGACCAATCAGCCCCAGCATTTT. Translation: CASSIRGTNQPQHF.

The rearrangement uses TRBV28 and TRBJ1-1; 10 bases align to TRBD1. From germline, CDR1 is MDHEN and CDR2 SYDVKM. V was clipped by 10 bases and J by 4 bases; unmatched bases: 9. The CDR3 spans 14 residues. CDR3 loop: CATTSGQGRTEAFF. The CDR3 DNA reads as TGTGCCACAACCTCGGGACAGGGGCGCACTGAAGCTTTCTTT.

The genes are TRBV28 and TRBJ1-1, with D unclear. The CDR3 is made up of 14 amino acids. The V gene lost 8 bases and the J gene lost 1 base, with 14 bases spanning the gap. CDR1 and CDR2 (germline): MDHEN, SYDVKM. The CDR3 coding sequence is TGTGCCAGCCGACCAATTACGGGGAACACTGAAGCTTTCTTT. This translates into CASRPITGNTEAFF.

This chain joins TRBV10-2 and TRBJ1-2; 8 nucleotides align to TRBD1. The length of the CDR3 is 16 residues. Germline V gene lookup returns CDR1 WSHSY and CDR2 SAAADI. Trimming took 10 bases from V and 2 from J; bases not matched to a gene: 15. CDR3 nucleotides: TGCGCCACCGAGGGAGGCGACAGGGGTCTGAACTATGGCTACACCTTC. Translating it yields CATEGGDRGLNYGYTF.

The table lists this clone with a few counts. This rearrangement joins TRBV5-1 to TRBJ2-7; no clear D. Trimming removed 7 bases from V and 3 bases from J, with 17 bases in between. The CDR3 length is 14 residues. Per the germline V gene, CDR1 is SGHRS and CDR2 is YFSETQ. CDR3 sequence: CASSDGRMGYEQYF. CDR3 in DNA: TGCGCCAGCTCCGATGGCAGGATGGGCTACGAGCAGTACTTC.

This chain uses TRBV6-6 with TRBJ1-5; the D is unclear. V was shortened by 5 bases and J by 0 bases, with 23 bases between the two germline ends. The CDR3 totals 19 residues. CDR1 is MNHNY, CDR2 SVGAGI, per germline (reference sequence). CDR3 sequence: CASSRLDKTLLYSNQPQHF. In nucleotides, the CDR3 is TGTGCCAGCAGTCGATTAGACAAGACGTTATTATATAGCAATCAGCCCCAGCATTTT.

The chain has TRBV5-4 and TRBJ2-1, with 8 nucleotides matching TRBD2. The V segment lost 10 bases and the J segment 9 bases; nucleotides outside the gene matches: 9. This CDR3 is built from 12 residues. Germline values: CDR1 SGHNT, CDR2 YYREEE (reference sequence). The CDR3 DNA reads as TGTGCCTCGGGGGGGGTCCAGGGTGAGCAGTTCTTC. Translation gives CASGGVQGEQFF. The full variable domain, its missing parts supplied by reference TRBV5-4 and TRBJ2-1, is ETGVTQSPTHLIKTRGQQVTLRCSSQSGHNTVSWYQQALGQGPQFIFQYYREEENGRGNFPPRFSGLQFPNYSSELNVNALELDDSALYLCASGGVQGEQFFGPGTRLTVL.

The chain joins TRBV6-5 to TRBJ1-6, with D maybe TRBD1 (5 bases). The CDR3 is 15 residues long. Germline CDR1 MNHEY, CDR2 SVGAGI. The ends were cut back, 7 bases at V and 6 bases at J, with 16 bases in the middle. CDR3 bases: TGTGCCAGCACCCCCAGGGAGGTAGTTAATTCACCCCTCCACTTT. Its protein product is CASTPREVVNSPLHF.

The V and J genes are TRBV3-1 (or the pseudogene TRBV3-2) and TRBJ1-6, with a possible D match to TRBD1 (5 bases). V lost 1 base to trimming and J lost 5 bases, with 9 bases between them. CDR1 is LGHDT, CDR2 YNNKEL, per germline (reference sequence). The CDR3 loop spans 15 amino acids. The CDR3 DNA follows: TGTGCCAGCAGCCAAGGGCGGGGCAATAATTCACCCCTCCACTTT. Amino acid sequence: CASSQGRGNNSPLHF.

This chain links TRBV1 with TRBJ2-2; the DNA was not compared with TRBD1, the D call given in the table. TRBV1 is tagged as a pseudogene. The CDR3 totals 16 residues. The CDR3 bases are TGCACCAGCAGCCAAACCTCCAGGGTGTACACCGGGGAGCTGTTTTTT. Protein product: CTSSQTSRVYTGELFF.

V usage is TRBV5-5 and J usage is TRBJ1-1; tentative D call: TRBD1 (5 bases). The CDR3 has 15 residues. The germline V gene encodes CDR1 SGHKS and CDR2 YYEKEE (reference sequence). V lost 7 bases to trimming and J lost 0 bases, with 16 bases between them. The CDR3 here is CASRSQGGLNTEAFF. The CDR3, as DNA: TGTGCCAGCCGATCTCAGGGTGGGTTGAACACTGAAGCTTTCTTT.

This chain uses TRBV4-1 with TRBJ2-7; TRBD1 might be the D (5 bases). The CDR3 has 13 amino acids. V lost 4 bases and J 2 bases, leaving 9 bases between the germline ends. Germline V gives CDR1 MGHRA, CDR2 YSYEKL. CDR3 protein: CASSPRVTYEQYF. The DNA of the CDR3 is TGCGCCAGCAGCCCCAGGGTTACCTACGAGCAGTACTTC.

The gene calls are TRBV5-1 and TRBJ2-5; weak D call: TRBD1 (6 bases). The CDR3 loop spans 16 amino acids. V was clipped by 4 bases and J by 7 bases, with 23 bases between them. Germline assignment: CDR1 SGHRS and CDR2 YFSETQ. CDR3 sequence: CASSPGRQGSGATQYF. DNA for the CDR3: TGCGCCAGCAGCCCGGGCCGGCAGGGGAGCGGTGCGACCCAGTACTTC.

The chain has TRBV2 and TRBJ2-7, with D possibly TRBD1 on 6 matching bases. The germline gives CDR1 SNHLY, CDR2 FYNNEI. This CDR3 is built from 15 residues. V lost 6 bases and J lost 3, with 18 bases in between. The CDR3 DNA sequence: TGTGCCAGCAGCGATGTACAGGGCCCGCTCTACGAGCAGTACTTC. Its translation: CASSDVQGPLYEQYF.